The 19 T cell receptor beta chains below come from one sample, sequenced in a study of T cells after yellow fever vaccination. TCRdb re-analysed the 5' RACE reads in MiXCR, keeping a single row per CDR3 protein. This sample has over 150,000 distinct CDR3 sequences, with 6.2% found just once. The sequencing used CD4+ T cells sorted from PBMCs, collected on the day of the first yellow fever vaccination. These receptors all come from a man aged 18-30 years who received the YFV17D yellow fever vaccine.

This clonotype occurred many times. The chain uses TRBV27 and TRBJ1-1; D remains ambiguous. Trimming stripped 5 bases from V and 0 bases from J, with 10 bases between. Germline values: CDR1 MNHEY, CDR2 SMNVEV (reference sequence). This CDR3 has 14 residues. The CDR3 sequence is CASSNLWMNTEAFF. The CDR3 bases are TGTGCCAGCAGTAATCTGTGGATGAACACTGAAGCTTTCTTT.

In its sample, this clonotype was seen many times. The V call is TRBV5-1, the J call TRBJ1-1; no definite D call. Germline V CDR1 and CDR2: SGHRS, YFSETQ. CDR3 length equals 14 residues. The V end lost 1 base, the J end lost 1 base, and 8 bases lay between the germline ends. CDR3 nucleotide sequence: TGCGCCAGCAGCTTGTTTGGGGAGAACACTGAAGCTTTCTTT. This codes for CASSLFGENTEAFF.

This clonotype was detected many times. The J gene is TRBJ2-2, the V gene TRBV5-4, with D possibly TRBD1 on 6 matching bases. Trimming took off 0 bases at V and 1 base at J, with 13 bases between the two ends. This CDR3 spans 17 amino acids. Germline assignment: CDR1 SGHNT and CDR2 YYREEE (reference sequence). The CDR3 DNA follows: TGTGCCAGCAGCTTGGCTTCCCGACAGGTGAACACCGGGGAGCTGTTTTTT. Encoded protein: CASSLASRQVNTGELFF.

This clonotype was found many times. This rearrangement joins TRBV7-2 to TRBJ2-7; no firm D call. The V gene lost 5 bases and the J gene lost 0 bases, with 14 bases spanning the gap. Germline CDR1 SGHTA, CDR2 FQGNSA. The CDR3 consists of 15 residues. In DNA, the CDR3 is TGTGCCAGCAGCGACCAGGCGGACCTCTCCTACGAGCAGTACTTC. This sequence encodes CASSDQADLSYEQYF.

This clonotype was found a few times. This rearrangement joins TRBV12-3 or TRBV12-4 to TRBJ2-6; no firm D call. Between the trimmed V and J ends, which lost 1 base and 4 bases, there was a span of 14 bases. CDR3 length: 17 residues. CDR3 sequence: CASSLVHMAAGANVLTF. Here the CDR3 DNA reads TGTGCCAGCAGTTTAGTTCACATGGCAGCGGGGGCCAACGTCCTGACTTTC.

This rearrangement joins TRBV5-5 to TRBJ1-5, with D maybe TRBD1 (6 bases). The CDR3 has 15 residues. Trimming stripped 4 bases from V and 3 bases from J, with 14 bases between. Germline lookup yields CDR1 SGHKS and CDR2 YYEKEE (reference sequence). The chain's CDR3 is CASSRDTGLNQPQHF. Here the CDR3 DNA reads TGTGCCAGCAGCCGGGACACAGGGCTCAATCAGCCCCAGCATTTT.

This clonotype has a handful of counts. The rearrangement joins TRBV3-1 to TRBJ1-2; weak D call: TRBD1 (5 bases). The CDR3 runs to 15 residues. The V end lost 3 bases, the J end lost 2 bases, and 13 bases lay between the germline ends. The germline V gene has CDR1 LGHDT and CDR2 YNNKEL (reference sequence). CDR3 in amino acids: CASSQGTIGNYGYTF. The CDR3 DNA sequence: TGTGCCAGCAGCCAGGGGACGATAGGGAACTATGGCTACACCTTC.

This clonotype appeared many times. The chain joins TRBV20-1 to TRBJ1-5; D remains unclear. The V gene's germline CDR1 is DFQATT and CDR2 SNEGSKA (reference sequence). With 1 base removed from V and 1 base from J, the gap between germline ends came to 5 bases. The CDR3 consists of 13 residues. CDR3 sequence reads: CSARGGSNQPQHF. The DNA for the CDR3 is TGCAGTGCTAGAGGGGGAAGCAATCAGCCCCAGCATTTT.

This clonotype was seen many times. The chain recombines TRBV20-1 with TRBJ2-3, with D perhaps assigned TRBD1 or TRBD2 (5 bases each). The germline gives CDR1 DFQATT, CDR2 SNEGSKA (reference sequence). The CDR3 runs 13 residues. V dropped 2 bases and J dropped 1 base, with 7 bases sitting between them. The CDR3 DNA is TGCAGTGCTAGATGGGACCGCACAGATACGCAGTATTTT. Its translation: CSARWDRTDTQYF.

This clonotype was counted only a few times. For the CDR3, the DNA is TGCAGTGCTGGGGGGCGACTAGCGGGGTTTGAGACCCAGTACTTC. Protein sequence: CSAGGRLAGFETQYF. J is TRBJ2-5 and V is TRBV20-1; TRBD2 agrees at 11 bases. The CDR3 consists of 15 residues. Trimming cost V 5 bases and J 5 bases; bases outside gene matches: 10. CDR1 is DFQATT, CDR2 SNEGSKA, per germline (reference sequence).

This clonotype was counted many times. The chain couples TRBV29-1 to TRBJ1-5; D is possibly TRBD1 (5 bases). CDR3 length: 13 amino acids. CDR1 and CDR2 (germline): SQVTM, ANQGSEA. V was pared by 6 bases and J by 9 bases, with 18 bases between. The CDR3 loop reads CSVGTGREGPQHF. The CDR3 nucleotides are TGCAGCGTGGGGACCGGTCGAGAAGGGCCCCAGCATTTT. The full variable domain, its missing parts supplied by reference TRBV29-1 and TRBJ1-5, is SAVISQKPSRDICQRGTSLTIQCQVDSQVTMMFWYRQQPGQSLTLIATANQGSEATYESGFVIDKFPISRPNLTFSTLTVSNMSPEDSSIYLCSVGTGREGPQHFGDGTRLSIL.

This clonotype has only a few counts. The chain joins TRBV20-1 to TRBJ1-6; the D is unclear. Deletions cut 3 bases from V and 1 base from J, with 13 bases between. The CDR3 spans 16 residues. CDR1 and CDR2 (germline): DFQATT, SNEGSKA (reference sequence). The CDR3 bases are TGCAGTGCTAGCCGGGCAGCCCAATCCTATAATTCACCCCTCCACTTT. Its protein product is CSASRAAQSYNSPLHF.

This clonotype was counted many times. The CDR3 loop is CASSQRGGRTGELFF. CDR3 nucleotides: TGTGCCAGCAGCCAGCGGGGGGGCCGGACCGGGGAGCTGTTTTTT. V and J are TRBV7-2 and TRBJ2-2; 10 bases line up with TRBD2. J was trimmed by 5 bases and V by 5 bases; bases with no gene match: 5. CDR3 length: 15 amino acids. Germline loops: CDR1 SGHTA, CDR2 FQGNSA.

This clonotype was recorded at least ten times. The rearrangement joins TRBV6-2 or TRBV6-3 to TRBJ2-7, with 8 bases matching TRBD2. V shed 6 bases and J 2 bases; nucleotides not matched to a gene: 9. This CDR3 has 15 amino acids. Per germline, CDR1 MNHEY and CDR2 SVGEGT. The CDR3 spells CASSSGLAGTYEQYV. Here the CDR3 DNA reads TGTGCCAGCAGCTCCGGACTAGCTGGGACCTACGAGCAGTACGTC.

The chain links TRBV5-4 to TRBJ2-3; D perhaps matches TRBD2 (6 bases). The V gene's germline CDR1 is SGHNT and CDR2 YYREEE (reference sequence). The CDR3 length is 18 residues. The germline V and J ends were trimmed by 0 bases and 1 base, with 18 bases remaining between them. The DNA of the CDR3 is TGTGCCAGCAGCTTGGGTCTCCCCGGGGACTGGGGCACAGATACGCAGTATTTT. Its translation is CASSLGLPGDWGTDTQYF.

This clonotype showed up many times. The rearrangement uses TRBV5-1 and TRBJ1-1; no clear D gene. The CDR3 length is 13 residues. Germline values: CDR1 SGHRS, CDR2 YFSETQ. Trimming left V 0 bases short and J 1 base short, with 4 bases between. The CDR3 DNA reads as TGCGCCAGCAGCTTGGAAGAGAACACTGAAGCTTTCTTT. Protein product: CASSLEENTEAFF.

This clonotype occurred a few times. The CDR3: CASSLGTVIHEQYF. Written as DNA, the CDR3 is TGCGCCAGCAGCTTGGGGACAGTTATCCACGAGCAGTACTTC. The chain links TRBV5-1 to TRBJ2-7; TRBD1 is a possible D gene (6 bases). The germline V gene encodes CDR1 SGHRS and CDR2 YFSETQ. Trimming took 0 bases from V and 5 from J, leaving 12 bases between them. CDR3 length: 14 amino acids.

This chain uses TRBV7-9 with TRBJ2-3; D gene unclear. This CDR3 comprises 15 residues. Trimming took off 4 bases at V and 1 base at J, with 12 bases between the two ends. Germline V CDR1 and CDR2: SEHNR, FQNEAQ (reference sequence). CDR3 region: CASSSGLDRTDTQYF. DNA for the CDR3: TGTGCCAGCAGCTCGGGTCTGGATCGCACAGATACGCAGTATTTT. The whole variable domain, remainder taken from reference TRBV7-9 and TRBJ2-3, is DTGVSQNPRHKITKRGQNVTFRCDPISEHNRLYWYRQTLGQGPEFLTYFQNEAQLEKSRLLSDRFSAERPKGSFSTLEIQRTEQGDSAMYLCASSSGLDRTDTQYFGPGTRLTVL.

In this sample, this clonotype turned up many times. The J gene is TRBJ1-6, the V gene TRBV7-2; 8 bases fit TRBD1. The ends lost 6 bases at V and 14 bases at J; junction bases unmatched: 9. The CDR3 contains 13 residues. From germline, CDR1 is SGHTA and CDR2 FQGNSA. The DNA for the CDR3 is TGTGCCAGCAGTCGACAGACAGGGGAGGCCCTCCACTTT. Protein: CASSRQTGEALHF.